This T cell receptor beta chain was captured in a study of human T cells and chemical hapten exposure. This clonotype was found many times. Its antigen is not known. MiXCR, run by TCRdb on the RACE reads, gives a single entry per CDR3 protein. The sample holds 90,000 to 110,000 distinct CDR3 sequences, roughly 10% seen once. Time point meaning: patch test 2, 6 weeks after DPC sensitization. This sample's treatment: therapeutic diphenylcyclopropenone sensitization with weekly scalp DPC. The germline CDR1 and CDR2 sequences are SGHAT and FQNNGV. CDR3 length: 14 residues. The V and J ends lost 5 bases and 7 bases respectively, with 14 bases between them. Study-wide results and caveats: The study found that PT1 expanded TCR counts correlated positively with patch test score.

The chain links TRBV11-2 to TRBJ2-2, with D perhaps TRBD1 (7 bases). The TCR comes from a woman in her thirties or forties with alopecia areata. Some clones in this sample may be carry-over from other donors' samples. Specimen: whole blood, collected in connection with sensitization to the hapten diphenylcyclopropenone (DPC). The CDR3 sequence: CASSQGGSVGELFF. DNA for the CDR3: TGTGCCAGCAGCCAGGGGGGTTCCGTCGGGGAGCTGTTTTTT.